The T cell receptor beta chain under discussion was sequenced for a study of T cells in Graves' hyperthyroidism and ophthalmopathy. This clonotype was counted ten times or more. This CDR3 spans 13 amino acids. V lost 1 base and J 5 bases, leaving 8 bases between the germline ends. Germline CDR1 and CDR2: SGHAT and FQNNGV. TCR beta CDR3 regions were amplified from RNA transcripts. The HTBI set primed first-round TCR CDR3 RT-PCR. TCRdb re-called the multiplex PCR reads with MiXCR, one entry per CDR3 protein. The sample records about 480,000 distinct CDR3 sequences, approximately 15% being singletons. Calling Graves' hyperthyroidism stable meant ophthalmopathy did not progress within 18 months.

The chain couples TRBV11-2 to TRBJ2-5, with D hard to call. This clonotype was obtained from a woman under 30 with Graves' hyperthyroidism. Sequenced: blood. The CDR3 DNA sequence: TGTGCCAGCAGCTTAGCATCTTGGGAGACCCAGTACTTC. Its protein product is CASSLASWETQYF.